A single sample gave rise to the 27 T cell receptor beta chains below, sequenced in a study of shared clonotypes between healthy human individuals. Profiled with immunoSEQ multiplex PCR; TCRdb holds only in-frame clones, not every one. The data show more than 1.2 million clones, approximately 98.5% seen once. The sequencing sample was made of naive CD4+ T cells sorted from blood. Sample subset: CD45RA+ positively selected. The origin of the receptors is a man younger than 40 in good health.

The rearrangement uses TRBV28 and TRBJ2-7, with TRBD1 identical over 7 bases. CDR1 is MDHEN and CDR2 is SYDVKM in the germline V gene. This CDR3 is 16 amino acids long. Trimming cost V 3 bases and J 1 base; bases outside gene matches: 9. The DNA of the CDR3 is TGTGCCAGCAGTTTCACACAACAGGGGTTGTCCTACGAGCAGTACTTC. Translating gives CASSFTQQGLSYEQYF.

The chain has TRBV9 and TRBJ2-3, with 10 bases that match TRBD2. The V gene's germline CDR1 is SGDLS and CDR2 YYNGEE. V was pared by 4 bases and J by 10 bases, with 15 bases of the junction left unmatched. This CDR3 comprises 16 residues. Here the CDR3 reads CASSPAGLAGALPQYF. CDR3 coding DNA: TGTGCCAGCAGCCCCGCGGGCCTAGCGGGAGCCCTACCGCAGTATTTT.

This clone came up a few times. In the same sample, other DNA sequences code for this CDR3. The chain links TRBV5-6 to TRBJ1-3, with unresolved D. Germline loops: CDR1 SGHDT, CDR2 YYEEEE. V was cut by 2 bases and J by 0 bases, with 0 bases left in between. The CDR3 covers 12 residues. The chain's CDR3 is CASSFSGNTIYF. Here the CDR3 DNA reads TGTGCCAGCAGCTTCTCTGGAAACACCATATATTTT.

V usage is TRBV18 and J usage is TRBJ2-7; no firm D call. Trimming stripped 0 bases from V and 1 base from J, with 10 bases between. Per germline, CDR1 KGHSH and CDR2 LQKENI. The length of the CDR3 is 15 residues. In DNA form, the CDR3 reads TGTGCCAGCTCACCACCGGCTCTGGGATCCTACGAGCAGTACTTC. It is translated as CASSPPALGSYEQYF. The full variable domain, rest sourced from reference TRBV18 and TRBJ2-7, is NAGVMQNPRHLVRRRGQEARLRCSPMKGHSHVYWYRQLPEEGLKFMVYLQKENIIDESGMPKERFSAEFPKEGPSILRIQQVVRGDSAAYFCASSPPALGSYEQYFGPGTRLTVT.

The chain joins TRBV7-7 to TRBJ2-5, with TRBD2 matching 8 bases. V trimming: 4 bases; J trimming: 3 bases; junction bases outside the gene matches: 7. This CDR3 spans 15 amino acids. Germline V gene sequence: CDR1 SSHAT, CDR2 FNYEAQ (reference sequence). The CDR3 DNA sequence: TGTGCCAGCAGCTCCACTCGGGAGGGAAAAGAGACCCAGTACTTC. This translates into CASSSTREGKETQYF.

The J gene is TRBJ2-3, the V gene TRBV5-5; 8 bases line up with TRBD2. Looked up from germline, CDR1 is SGHKS and CDR2 is YYEKEE (reference sequence). The CDR3 totals 15 residues. Unmatched junction bases numbered 10, after V lost 5 bases and J lost 5 bases. The CDR3 bases are TGTGCCAGCAGGTTGCACGGGCTAGCGGGAGATACGCAGTATTTT. This sequence encodes CASRLHGLAGDTQYF.

The chain employs TRBV30 and TRBJ2-5; D perhaps matches TRBD2 (6 bases). The CDR3 runs 13 residues. Trimming removed 7 bases from V and 2 bases from J, with 14 bases in between. The germline V gene has CDR1 GTSNPN and CDR2 SVGIG (reference sequence). The CDR3 sequence: CASRTGGQETQYF. In DNA form, the CDR3 reads TGTGCCTCACGTACTGGGGGGCAAGAGACCCAGTACTTC.

The rearrangement uses TRBV27 and TRBJ2-7; D call uncertain. The V end lost 0 bases, the J end lost 0 bases, and 12 bases lay between the germline ends. Looked up from germline, CDR1 is MNHEY and CDR2 is SMNVEV (reference sequence). The CDR3 consists of 16 residues. CDR3 coding DNA: TGTGCCAGCAGTTTATCTCGCCTTCCTTACTCCTACGAGCAGTACTTC. Protein: CASSLSRLPYSYEQYF.

J is TRBJ1-3 and V is TRBV18; no reliable D call. The CDR3 length is 15 residues. Trimming cost V 3 bases and J 0 bases, with 9 bases left between them. Germline V gives CDR1 KGHSH, CDR2 LQKENI. The CDR3 loop reads CASSPGADSGNTIYF. CDR3 nucleotides: TGTGCCAGCTCACCGGGCGCCGACTCTGGAAACACCATATATTTT.

This chain uses TRBV5-5 with TRBJ1-1; TRBD1 matches 8 bases. Looked up from germline, CDR1 is SGHKS and CDR2 is YYEKEE (reference sequence). The CDR3 loop spans 14 amino acids. Trimming at V came to 4 bases and at J to 1 base, leaving 3 bases not matched to a gene. CDR3 region: CASSQGAGNTEAFF. As DNA, the CDR3 is TGTGCCAGCAGCCAGGGGGCGGGGAACACTGAAGCTTTCTTT.

The genes are TRBV27 and TRBJ2-7, with 7 bases lining up with TRBD2. In germline, CDR1 is MNHEY, CDR2 SMNVEV (reference sequence). V shed 4 bases, J shed 3 bases, and the junction held 6 bases outside the gene matches. The CDR3 sequence is 14 residues long. Written as DNA, the CDR3 is TGTGCCAGCAGTTGGTCGAGCGGGAACTACGAGCAGTACTTC. This codes for CASSWSSGNYEQYF.

In DNA form, the CDR3 reads TGTGCCAGCAGAGGACTAGCGGGACTCGCACCCCCCACAGATACGCAGTATTTT. As protein: CASRGLAGLAPPTDTQYF. This chain uses TRBV28 with TRBJ2-3; 12 nucleotides match TRBD2. Germline trimming cut 6 bases from V and 2 bases from J; bases unmatched to any gene: 12. Germline V gene lookup returns CDR1 MDHEN and CDR2 SYDVKM. The CDR3 sequence is 18 residues long.

For this clone: A read error may produce the germline difference seen at one junction end. The chain links TRBV19 to TRBJ1-5; 8 bases fit TRBD1. CDR1 is LNHDA and CDR2 is SQIVND in the germline V gene (reference sequence). The CDR3 loop spans 17 amino acids. CDR3 bases: TGTGCCAGTAGTTTCATTGGGACAGGTCCCATGGGACTCGACTCCTTTTTT. Its translation: CASSFIGTGPMGLDSFF.

The J gene is TRBJ1-3, the V gene TRBV5-1; D remains unclear. The CDR3 consists of 15 residues. The V and J ends lost 0 bases and 4 bases respectively, with 11 bases between them. CDR1 is SGHRS, CDR2 YFSETQ, per germline. CDR3 amino acids: CASSLGESRGNTIYF. The CDR3 nucleotides read TGCGCCAGCAGCTTGGGAGAATCCCGCGGAAACACCATATATTTT.

This chain connects TRBV25-1 to TRBJ2-7, with no clear D. In germline, CDR1 is MGHDK, CDR2 SYGVNS. The V end lost 6 bases, the J end lost 3 bases, and 15 bases lay between the germline ends. CDR3 length equals 14 residues. This CDR3 is CASSGHSNIYEQYF. Here the CDR3 DNA reads TGTGCCAGCAGCGGTCACAGCAACATCTACGAGCAGTACTTC.

In the case of this clone: The sample carries other DNA sequences with the same CDR3. The chain has TRBV6-6 and TRBJ2-5, with D perhaps TRBD2 (5 bases). The V end lost 2 bases, the J end lost 2 bases, and 6 bases lay between the germline ends. The CDR3 extends over 13 amino acids. Germline CDR1 and CDR2: MNHNY and SVGAGI (reference sequence). The CDR3 nucleotides read TGTGCCAGCAGTTACGGCGGGCAAGAGACCCAGTACTTC. The encoded protein is CASSYGGQETQYF.

The chain carries TRBV2 and TRBJ2-5, with a weak D call TRBD1 (6 bases). Germline V gene sequence: CDR1 SNHLY, CDR2 FYNNEI. This CDR3 has 13 amino acids. Trimming removed 5 bases at V and 4 bases at J, with 11 bases between. DNA of the CDR3: TGTGCCAGCAGTCCTGACAGGAGAGAGACCCAGTACTTC. It codes for CASSPDRRETQYF.

This clone is a singleton in its sample. The rearrangement uses TRBV5-4 and TRBJ2-7, with 10 bases aligning to TRBD2. The CDR3 consists of 17 residues. CDR1 is SGHNT and CDR2 is YYREEE in the germline V gene (reference sequence). V dropped 2 bases and J dropped 4; count of bases not matched to a gene: 12. The CDR3 sequence: CASSFQSFLAGDYEQYF. CDR3 nucleotides: TGTGCCAGCAGCTTCCAAAGTTTCCTAGCGGGAGATTACGAGCAGTACTTC.

The chain recombines TRBV10-3 with TRBJ1-4; 10 bases map to TRBD1. Germline CDR1 reads ENHRY; CDR2 reads SYGVKD. V lost 2 bases to trimming and J lost 10 bases; unmatched junction nucleotides: 7. The CDR3 is 15 amino acids. For the CDR3, the DNA is TGTGCCATCAGTGAGAGGGACAGGGGAATAGGAAAACTGTTTTTT. Encoded protein: CAISERDRGIGKLFF.

The chain carries TRBV7-9 and TRBJ2-7; either TRBD1 or TRBD2 may fit D (7 bases each). Germline V gene data show CDR1 as SEHNR and CDR2 as FQNEAQ (reference sequence). The CDR3 totals 15 residues. The ends were cut back, 2 bases at V and 0 bases at J, with 11 bases in the middle. The CDR3 reads CASSLLRGGSYEQYF. In DNA form, the CDR3 reads TGTGCCAGCAGCTTACTCAGGGGGGGCTCCTACGAGCAGTACTTC.

CDR3 nucleotides: TGTGCCAGCAGCTTGTTCCGGCGAAATAGCAATCAGCCCCAGCATTTT. Translation: CASSLFRRNSNQPQHF. This chain connects TRBV5-6 to TRBJ1-5; D is undetermined. The germline V gene has CDR1 SGHDT and CDR2 YYEEEE. With 1 base removed from V and 0 bases from J, the gap between germline ends came to 11 bases. The CDR3 is 16 amino acids.

This chain links TRBV15 with TRBJ2-2, with TRBD2 identical over 9 bases. The V gene's germline CDR1 is LNHNV and CDR2 YYDKDF (reference sequence). The CDR3 extends over 16 amino acids. The ends lost 1 base at V and 4 bases at J; junction bases unmatched: 4. The CDR3 loop reads CATSRASGVGTGELFF. The CDR3 DNA reads TGTGCCACCAGCAGAGCTAGCGGGGTCGGCACCGGGGAGCTGTTTTTT.

The chain has TRBV5-5 and TRBJ2-3; possibly TRBD2 for D (5 bases). Deletions cut 2 bases from V and 4 bases from J, with 17 bases between. This CDR3 is built from 16 residues. CDR1 is SGHKS, CDR2 YYEKEE, per germline (reference sequence). In nucleotides, the CDR3 is TGTGCCAGCAGCTTAGATCCCCGCCCCGGGGCAGATACGCAGTATTTT. As protein: CASSLDPRPGADTQYF.

The gene calls are TRBV10-1 and TRBJ2-2; possibly TRBD2 for D (6 bases). The CDR3 is 14 amino acids. V gave up 5 bases and J gave up 7 bases, with 14 bases separating them. Germline-derived CDR1 and CDR2 are WNHNN and SYGVQD (reference sequence). The CDR3 DNA follows: TGCGCCAGCAGTCCCACGGCGGGGATCGGGGAGCTGTTTTTT. Protein: CASSPTAGIGELFF.

The chain has TRBV18 and TRBJ2-7; D uncertain. CDR1 and CDR2 (germline): KGHSH, LQKENI. The CDR3 is 14 amino acids. The germline V and J ends were trimmed by 2 bases and 3 bases, with 11 bases remaining between them. Here the CDR3 DNA reads TGTGCCAGCTCACCAAGCCCCGGATTCTACGAGCAGTACTTC. This sequence encodes CASSPSPGFYEQYF.

V and J are TRBV27 and TRBJ2-7; 9 nucleotides line up with TRBD1. V was pared by 2 bases and J by 2 bases, with 4 bases of the junction left unmatched. The germline V gene encodes CDR1 MNHEY and CDR2 SMNVEV (reference sequence). The CDR3 is 15 residues long. CDR3 region: CASSLAGTGTYEQYF. The CDR3 DNA sequence: TGTGCCAGCAGTTTAGCCGGGACAGGGACCTACGAGCAGTACTTC.

The chain combines TRBV5-4 with TRBJ2-7; 7 nucleotides match TRBD1. CDR1 is SGHNT, CDR2 YYREEE, per germline (reference sequence). V dropped 4 bases and J dropped 5; count of bases not matched to a gene: 3. The CDR3 covers 12 residues. CDR3 sequence: CASSKTGNEQYF. CDR3 DNA: TGTGCCAGCAGCAAGACAGGGAACGAGCAGTACTTC.